These 26 T cell receptor beta chains share one sample of origin, sequenced in a study of cytomegalovirus exposure and HLA in healthy donors. TCRdb keeps only in-frame clones here, not all; method: immunoSEQ multiplex PCR. The profile covers some 170,000 clones, with 80% to 90% appearing a single time and 5% to 7% taken by the ten largest. Sequencing was performed on PBMCs. These receptors were obtained from a woman aged 25 to 39 in good health and CMV-seronegative.

The J gene is TRBJ2-1, the V gene TRBV29-1, with a tentative D call TRBD1 (5 bases). This CDR3 region has 12 residues. In germline, CDR1 is SQVTM, CDR2 ANQGSEA. The germline V and J ends were trimmed by 3 bases and 4 bases, with 7 bases remaining between them. The DNA of the CDR3 is TGCAGCGTTGACAGGGCTTACAATGAGCAGTTCTTC. Protein: CSVDRAYNEQFF.

The chain carries TRBV9 and TRBJ1-1, with D possibly TRBD1 on 6 matching bases. The CDR3 has 16 residues. Trimming shortened V by 1 base and J by 6 bases, and 19 bases separated the two germline ends. Germline loops: CDR1 SGDLS, CDR2 YYNGEE. CDR3 sequence reads: CASSVLTPGARAEAFF. In DNA, the CDR3 is TGTGCCAGCAGCGTACTAACCCCGGGGGCGCGCGCTGAAGCTTTCTTT.

The chain is built from TRBV30 and TRBJ2-5, with D possibly matching TRBD1 (6 bases). The CDR3 consists of 13 residues. Per the germline V gene, CDR1 is GTSNPN and CDR2 is SVGIG (reference sequence). The V end was cut by 1 base, the J end by 2 bases, with 8 bases between. In DNA form, the CDR3 reads TGTGCCTGGAGTGGACAGGCTCAAGAGACCCAGTACTTC. This codes for CAWSGQAQETQYF.

The chain joins TRBV5-6 to TRBJ2-7; D unclear. V lost 0 bases and J 0 bases, leaving 13 bases between the germline ends. Germline V gene data show CDR1 as SGHDT and CDR2 as YYEEEE. The CDR3 extends over 16 amino acids. CDR3 sequence: CASSLVGERSSYEQYF. The CDR3 coding sequence is TGTGCCAGCAGCTTGGTTGGGGAAAGGAGCTCCTACGAGCAGTACTTC.

V usage is TRBV27 and J usage is TRBJ2-2; D may be TRBD1 (5 bases). V was trimmed by 6 bases and J by 5 bases, leaving 19 bases between them. This CDR3 spans 16 amino acids. CDR1 is MNHEY, CDR2 SMNVEV, per germline (reference sequence). Here the CDR3 reads CASSSSRQWVTGELFF. The CDR3 DNA reads as TGTGCCAGCAGCTCGTCGAGACAGTGGGTTACCGGGGAGCTGTTTTTT.

This clone has only one observation. This chain joins TRBV6-1 and TRBJ1-3; 9 bases map to TRBD1. CDR1 is MNHNS, CDR2 SASEGT, per germline. The CDR3 is 15 residues long. The V and J ends lost 5 bases and 8 bases, in that order; junction bases with no gene match: 10. DNA of the CDR3: TGTGCCAGCAGTCAAGGGACAGGGAAAATACACACCATATATTTT. Translated: CASSQGTGKIHTIYF.

This chain uses TRBV5-4 with TRBJ2-7; possibly TRBD2 for D (6 bases). Trimming pared 4 bases from V and 3 bases from J, leaving 17 bases between. This CDR3 has 15 amino acids. In germline, CDR1 is SGHNT, CDR2 YYREEE (reference sequence). CDR3 DNA sequence: TGTGCCAGCAGCCCGAGCGGGCGGGAAAGCTACGAGCAGTACTTC. Amino acids: CASSPSGRESYEQYF.

Concerning this clone itself: This sample includes further DNA sequences coding for the same CDR3. The chain is built from TRBV5-1 and TRBJ2-7, with a weak D call TRBD2 (5 bases). Trimming pared 4 bases from V and 0 bases from J, leaving 8 bases between. The CDR3 length is 13 residues. The germline CDR1 and CDR2 sequences are SGHRS and YFSETQ. As DNA, the CDR3 is TGCGCCAGCAGCCGCGAGGGCTCCTACGAGCAGTACTTC. This translates into CASSREGSYEQYF.

This rearrangement joins TRBV4-3 to TRBJ2-3; 12 positions match TRBD2. The ends lost 4 bases at V and 5 bases at J; junction bases unmatched: 1. Per germline, CDR1 LGHNA and CDR2 YSLEER. The CDR3 spans 14 residues. DNA of the CDR3: TGCGCCAGCAGCCGGGGACTAGCGGGAGATACGCAGTATTTT. Protein: CASSRGLAGDTQYF.

This clone was seen a few times. The chain is built from TRBV4-2 and TRBJ2-7; D call uncertain. There are 12 residues in the CDR3. Per the germline V gene, CDR1 is LGHNA and CDR2 is YNFKEQ. V lost 1 base, J lost 4 bases, and 5 bases lay in between. CDR3 bases: TGTGCCAGCAGCCAAGCTTCTTACGAGCAGTACTTC. As protein: CASSQASYEQYF.

The V call is TRBV11-2, the J call TRBJ2-7; 7 bases are shared with TRBD1. This CDR3 comprises 15 residues. The V gene end was trimmed by 1 base and the J gene end by 5 bases; junction bases not matched to a gene: 8. Germline V gene lookup returns CDR1 SGHAT and CDR2 FQNNGV. The CDR3 nucleotides read TGTGCCAGCAGCTTAGGAGTGACAGGGCAGAACGAGCAGTACTTC. Residues: CASSLGVTGQNEQYF.

The chain has TRBV4-3 and TRBJ2-3; D call uncertain. V gave up 0 bases and J gave up 0 bases, with 7 bases separating them. Per germline, CDR1 LGHNA and CDR2 YSLEER. The CDR3 sequence is 15 residues long. The CDR3 spells CASSQEARSTDTQYF. The DNA of the CDR3 is TGCGCCAGCAGCCAAGAAGCCAGGAGCACAGATACGCAGTATTTT.

The chain joins TRBV6-1 to TRBJ1-1; a weak D match, TRBD1 (6 bases). The ends were cut back, 4 bases at V and 3 bases at J, with 12 bases in the middle. The germline gives CDR1 MNHNS, CDR2 SASEGT. The CDR3 spans 14 residues. Here the CDR3 reads CASSAQGLYTEAFF. DNA for the CDR3: TGTGCCAGCAGTGCTCAGGGGTTATACACTGAAGCTTTCTTT.

The CDR3 bases are TGTGCCAGCAGCGTCATTGCAACAGGATCCACTGAAGCTTTCTTT. Its translation is CASSVIATGSTEAFF. The J gene is TRBJ1-1, the V gene TRBV7-6; TRBD1 might be the D (5 bases). CDR1 and CDR2 from the germline V gene are SGHVS and FNYEAQ. This CDR3 is built from 15 residues. The V end was cut by 5 bases, the J end by 4 bases, with 17 bases between. The whole variable domain, remainder taken from reference TRBV7-6 and TRBJ1-1, is GAGVSQSPRYKVTKRGQDVALRCDPISGHVSLYWYRQALGQGPEFLTYFNYEAQQDKSGLPNDRFSAERPEGSISTLTIQRTEQRDSAMYRCASSVIATGSTEAFFGQGTRLTVV.

The chain couples TRBV5-4 to TRBJ1-2, with TRBD1 as a possible D gene (6 bases). The CDR3 runs to 15 residues. V was trimmed by 3 bases and J by 6 bases, leaving 18 bases between them. In germline, CDR1 is SGHNT, CDR2 YYREEE (reference sequence). This CDR3 is CASSSAGTRADGYTF. In DNA, the CDR3 is TGTGCCAGCAGCTCAGCCGGGACAAGGGCCGATGGCTACACCTTC.

This chain uses TRBV6-5 with TRBJ2-1; perhaps TRBD1 as D (5 bases). Germline V CDR1 and CDR2: MNHEY, SVGAGI. V shed 2 bases and J shed 6 bases, with 11 bases lying between them. The CDR3 is made up of 14 amino acids. This chain's CDR3 is CASSYRAGSNEQFF. The CDR3 coding sequence is TGTGCCAGCAGTTACAGGGCAGGGTCCAATGAGCAGTTCTTC.

J is TRBJ2-1 and V is TRBV5-1, with D perhaps being TRBD1 or TRBD2 (5 bases each). Germline CDR1 reads SGHRS; CDR2 reads YFSETQ. The CDR3 consists of 16 residues. V dropped 1 base and J dropped 0 bases, with 11 bases sitting between them. In DNA, the CDR3 is TGCGCCAGCAGCTTGCATGGGGACCTCTCCTACAATGAGCAGTTCTTC. It codes for CASSLHGDLSYNEQFF.

J is TRBJ2-1 and V is TRBV27; 13 bases are shared with TRBD2. CDR1 and CDR2 from the germline V gene are MNHEY and SMNVEV (reference sequence). CDR3 size: 15 residues. Losses at the gene ends were 5 bases for V and 9 bases for J; bases not matched to a gene: 7. This CDR3 reads CASSAPTSGGTEQFF. The CDR3 DNA reads TGTGCCAGCAGTGCCCCGACTAGCGGGGGGACTGAGCAGTTCTTC.

This clone has more than one count but fewer than ten. This chain links TRBV16 with TRBJ1-2; D possibly corresponds to TRBD1 (5 bases). Trimming stripped 3 bases from V and 6 bases from J, with 8 bases between. The CDR3 runs to 12 residues. Germline V CDR1 and CDR2: KGHSY, FQNENV. CDR3 DNA sequence: TGTGCCAGCAGCCAGTCGACAGATGGCTACACCTTC. Translating it yields CASSQSTDGYTF.

CDR3 nucleotides: TGCAGCGTCAGGGGACCCCAAGAGACCCAGTACTTC. This encodes CSVRGPQETQYF. This rearrangement joins TRBV29-1 to TRBJ2-5, with a possible D match to TRBD1 (6 bases). This CDR3 region has 12 residues. V was shortened by 6 bases and J by 1 base, with 9 bases between the two germline ends. Per germline, CDR1 SQVTM and CDR2 ANQGSEA. Complete variable domain (other parts from reference TRBV29-1 and TRBJ2-5): SAVISQKPSRDICQRGTSLTIQCQVDSQVTMMFWYRQQPGQSLTLIATANQGSEATYESGFVIDKFPISRPNLTFSTLTVSNMSPEDSSIYLCSVRGPQETQYFGPGTRLLVL.

The chain uses TRBV7-8 and TRBJ2-7, with D maybe TRBD2 (7 bases). The V end lost 5 bases, the J end lost 2 bases, and 13 bases lay between the germline ends. In germline, CDR1 is SGHVS, CDR2 FQNEAQ. This CDR3 region has 14 residues. The CDR3 spells CASSQTGGPYEQYF. The CDR3 bases are TGTGCCAGCAGCCAGACCGGGGGGCCCTACGAGCAGTACTTC.

This chain uses TRBV5-6 with TRBJ2-7, with D perhaps matching TRBD2 (5 bases). The CDR3 extends over 13 amino acids. Trimming pared 1 base from V and 5 bases from J, leaving 10 bases between. Germline values: CDR1 SGHDT, CDR2 YYEEEE. Written as DNA, the CDR3 is TGTGCCAGCAGCTTGACTAGACCGCACGAGCAGTACTTC. Amino acid sequence: CASSLTRPHEQYF.

This clone was counted only a few times. The V call is TRBV5-1, the J call TRBJ1-6; perhaps TRBD1 as D (5 bases). The CDR3 length is 14 residues. Trimming cost V 3 bases and J 6 bases, with 10 bases left between them. Looked up from germline, CDR1 is SGHRS and CDR2 is YFSETQ. CDR3 in amino acids: CASSSGLTNSPLHF. CDR3 nucleotides: TGCGCCAGCAGCTCGGGACTTACTAATTCACCCCTCCACTTT.

The chain recombines TRBV6-4 with TRBJ2-1, with TRBD2 matching 9 bases. The germline V gene has CDR1 MRHNA and CDR2 SNTAGT. The V segment lost 5 bases and the J segment 6 bases; nucleotides outside the gene matches: 8. This CDR3 comprises 15 residues. CDR3 in amino acids: CASSPNSGSLNEQFF. For the CDR3, the DNA is TGTGCCAGCAGTCCAAATAGCGGGAGTCTCAATGAGCAGTTCTTC.

CDR3 in amino acids: CATSRDLGETQYF. The CDR3 nucleotides are TGTGCCACCAGCAGAGATCTAGGAGAGACCCAGTACTTC. The chain couples TRBV15 to TRBJ2-5; D is ambiguous. The CDR3 runs to 13 residues. V was pared by 0 bases and J by 4 bases, with 6 bases between. CDR1 is LNHNV, CDR2 YYDKDF, per germline (reference sequence). Complete variable domain (other parts from reference TRBV15 and TRBJ2-5): DAMVIQNPRYQVTQFGKPVTLSCSQTLNHNVMYWYQQKSSQAPKLLFHYYDKDFNNEADTPDNFQSRRPNTSFCFLDIRSPGLGDTAMYLCATSRDLGETQYFGPGTRLLVL.

The rearrangement uses TRBV6-6 and TRBJ1-6; D remains ambiguous. The CDR3 is made up of 15 amino acids. Between the trimmed V and J ends, which lost 0 bases and 10 bases, there was a span of 13 bases. Germline assignment: CDR1 MNHNY and CDR2 SVGAGI (reference sequence). In DNA, the CDR3 is TGTGCCAGCAGTTACTCGGGCCGGCGGCACTCACCCCTCCACTTT. Its protein product is CASSYSGRRHSPLHF.